A selection of T cell receptor beta chains follows, all from one sample in a study of a mutant IDH1 vaccine in newly diagnosed glioma. Method: immunoSEQ multiplex PCR; TCRdb's copy keeps in-frame clones and lacks some. Among approximately 61,000 clones, 80% were seen once, and the ten largest hold about 6%. No antigens are known for them. Sequencing used PBMCs, obtained from a glioma patient whose treatment included an IDH1 peptide vaccine. The origin of the receptors is a man in his fifties or sixties with glioma. Both conserved end residues are part of each CDR3. Each record gives: J gene, V gene, D gene, clone size, CDR3 protein, CDR3 DNA. A D gene is named only where the DNA matches it firmly. Clone size is shown for a subset of rows, as once, few, many or a class of expanded clone.

TRBJ1-1 | TRBV11-3 | . | . | CASSLEGVPGTEAFF | TGTGCCAGCAGCTTAGAAGGGGTACCCGGCACTGAAGCTTTCTTT
TRBJ2-1 | TRBV13 | . | . | CASSLLGVGNNEQFF | TGTGCCAGCAGCCTCTTGGGGGTCGGCAACAATGAGCAGTTCTTC
TRBJ2-7 | TRBV4-3 | TRBD2 | . | CASSQGTSGAYEQYF | TGCGCCAGCAGCCAAGGGACTAGCGGGGCTTACGAGCAGTACTTC
TRBJ1-1 | TRBV6-1 | . | few | CASIFGGPNTEAFF | TGTGCCAGCATATTCGGGGGCCCGAACACTGAAGCTTTCTTT
TRBJ1-1 | TRBV5-6 | . | few | CASSRYRVGAFF | TGTGCCAGCAGTCGATACCGTGTTGGTGCTTTCTTT
TRBJ1-2 | TRBV7-9 | . | . | CASSLAELRSYTF | TGTGCCAGCAGCTTAGCGGAATTACGGAGCTACACCTTC
TRBJ1-3 | TRBV4-3 | . | once | CASSQDRFRDGSGNTIYF | TGCGCCAGCAGCCAAGATCGCTTCCGGGACGGCTCTGGAAACACCATATATTTT
TRBJ1-1 | TRBV18 | . | . | CASSPPVDGEKAFF | TGTGCCAGCTCACCACCGGTGGACGGGGAAAAAGCTTTCTTT
TRBJ2-2 | TRBV25-1 | . | . | CASSDSLGTVKHTGELFF | TGTGCCAGCAGTGACTCCCTCGGGACGGTGAAGCACACCGGGGAGCTGTTTTTT
TRBJ1-1 | TRBV4-1 | . | few | CASSQGMNTEAFF | TGCGCCAGCAGCCAGGGAATGAACACTGAAGCTTTCTTT
TRBJ2-2 | TRBV7-8 | TRBD2 | . | CASSYRGAGGPGELFF | TGTGCCAGCAGTTACCGCGGAGCGGGAGGGCCCGGGGAGCTGTTTTTT
TRBJ1-5 | TRBV27 | TRBD1 | . | CASSDGQGAGQPQHF | TGTGCCAGCAGTGACGGACAGGGGGCGGGCCAGCCCCAGCATTTT
TRBJ2-1 | TRBV25-1 | . | . | CASTPRGVHNEQFF | TGTGCCAGCACTCCCCGGGGAGTCCACAATGAGCAGTTCTTC
TRBJ2-5 | TRBV2 | . | . | CAGAQTQETQYF | TGTGCCGGAGCACAAACCCAAGAGACCCAGTACTTC
TRBJ1-2 | TRBV19 | . | few | CASSINSNYGYTF | TGTGCCAGTAGTATCAACTCTAACTATGGCTACACCTTC
TRBJ2-3 | TRBV6-5 | . | . | CASSFGFGGTDTQYF | TGTGCCAGCAGTTTTGGATTTGGGGGCACAGATACGCAGTATTTT
TRBJ2-7 | TRBV19 | . | . | CASSIGGGSHEQYF | TGTGCCAGTAGTATTGGCGGGGGCTCTCACGAGCAGTACTTC
TRBJ1-2 | TRBV6-6 | . | . | CASSYSNTAGYGYTF | TGTGCCAGCAGTTACTCAAACACTGCGGGCTATGGCTACACCTTC